This T cell receptor (beta chain) was recovered during a study of blood T cell repertoires in COVID-19. Sequencing used immunoSEQ multiplex PCR; TCRdb keeps in-frame clones, though not all of them. This sample has some 250,000 clones, with less than 90% found just once. The source is a young man with active or convalescent COVID-19. Sequenced material: peripheral blood.

In DNA, the CDR3 is TGTGCCAGCAGTTACGGCGGGACAGGCCTACAGAATGAGCAGTTCTTC. Amino acid sequence: CASSYGGTGLQNEQFF. The V call is TRBV6-5, the J call TRBJ2-1, with 8 bases lining up with TRBD1. The germline V gene has CDR1 MNHEY and CDR2 SVGAGI. V gave up 2 bases and J gave up 7 bases; unmatched junction bases: 10. The CDR3 is 16 residues long.